Listed below are T cell receptor beta chains from one sample, sequenced in a study of blood T cells in healthy people across ages. A single record per CDR3 protein comes from TCRdb applying MiXCR to the 5' RACE reads. This repertoire shows 550,000 to 600,000 distinct CDR3 sequences, 25% to 30% found once; its top ten account for around 18%. The sequencing sample was made of blood. The receptor set was obtained from a woman in her sixties or seventies in good health. Both conserved end residues are part of each CDR3. The D gene is left open where the match is weak. Only some rows state a clone size, as once, few, many or a class for expanded clones.

J: TRBJ1-4; V: TRBV7-3; D: -; size: -; CDR3: CASSPNPPGNGGKLFF; DNA: TGTGCCAGCAGCCCCAATCCCCCGGGCAACGGAGGAAAACTGTTTTTT
J: TRBJ2-3; V: TRBV4-2; D: -; size: few; CDR3: CASSQDKRGVDTQYF; DNA: TGTGCCAGCAGCCAAGATAAGAGGGGGGTAGATACGCAGTATTTT
J: TRBJ2-5; V: TRBV6-2/TRBV6-3; D: -; size: -; CDR3: CASSYAGIETQYF; DNA: TGTGCCAGCAGTTACGCAGGAATAGAGACCCAGTACTTC
J: TRBJ2-3; V: TRBV12-3/TRBV12-4; D: TRBD2; size: -; CDR3: CASTRTSGGADTEYF; DNA: TGTGCCAGCACCAGGACTAGCGGGGGGGCGGATACGGAGTATTTT
J: TRBJ2-3; V: TRBV14; D: TRBD1; size: -; CDR3: CASSTSGQGLTQTDTQYF; DNA: TGTGCCAGCAGTACATCGGGACAGGGATTGACGCAGACAGATACGCAGTATTTT
J: TRBJ2-7; V: TRBV7-2; D: -; size: few; CDR3: CASRSTSYEQYF; DNA: TGTGCCAGCAGATCCACCTCCTACGAGCAGTACTTC
J: TRBJ2-4; V: TRBV9; D: -; size: few; CDR3: CASSGVYGENIQYF; DNA: TGTGCCAGCAGCGGAGTGTATGGGGAAAACATTCAGTACTTC
J: TRBJ1-1; V: TRBV5-1; D: -; size: few; CDR3: CASSLGDTQFTEAFF; DNA: TGCGCCAGCAGCTTGGGGGACACCCAGTTTACTGAAGCTTTCTTT
J: TRBJ2-3; V: TRBV5-1; D: TRBD2; size: few; CDR3: CASSLFGGISDTQYF; DNA: TGCGCCAGCAGCTTGTTCGGGGGGATTTCAGATACGCAGTATTTT
J: TRBJ2-5; V: TRBV10-3; D: -; size: few; CDR3: CAISDLGLSQHF; DNA: TGTGCCATCAGCGACCTTGGACTATCTCAGCACTTC
J: TRBJ2-5; V: TRBV24-1; D: TRBD1; size: few; CDR3: CATSAGQGRETQYF; DNA: TGTGCCACCAGTGCTGGACAGGGTAGGGAGACCCAGTACTTC
J: TRBJ1-2; V: TRBV7-2; D: -; size: -; CDR3: CASSLDIGAQRRDYTF; DNA: TGTGCCAGCAGCTTAGACATCGGGGCGCAGCGTCGTGACTACACCTTC
J: TRBJ2-7; V: TRBV7-6; D: -; size: -; CDR3: CASSYRPLYTPIYEQYF; DNA: TGTGCCAGCAGCTACCGGCCTCTATACACGCCAATCTACGAGCAGTACTTC
J: TRBJ2-3; V: TRBV20-1; D: TRBD2; size: few; CDR3: CSASSGGEADTQYF; DNA: TGCAGTGCTAGTTCGGGGGGGGAGGCAGATACGCAGTATTTT
J: TRBJ2-1; V: TRBV4-3; D: -; size: few; CDR3: CASSQRLEANNEQFF; DNA: TGCGCCAGCAGCCAAAGACTTGAAGCCAACAATGAGCAGTTCTTC
J: TRBJ1-2; V: TRBV3-1; D: TRBD1; size: few; CDR3: CASRRQGAHGYTF; DNA: TGTGCCAGCAGAAGACAGGGGGCGCATGGCTACACCTTC
J: TRBJ1-4; V: TRBV7-8; D: -; size: -; CDR3: CASSLQGTSGKLFF; DNA: TGTGCCAGCAGCTTACAGGGGACATCGGGAAAACTGTTTTTT
J: TRBJ2-1; V: TRBV12-3/TRBV12-4; D: TRBD2; size: many; CDR3: CASSFFTSGGNEQFF; DNA: TGTGCCAGCAGTTTTTTCACTAGCGGGGGCAATGAGCAGTTCTTC
J: TRBJ2-7; V: TRBV6-6; D: TRBD1; size: -; CDR3: CARRYPGTGIHYEQYF; DNA: TGTGCCAGAAGATACCCCGGGACAGGGATCCACTACGAGCAGTACTTC
J: TRBJ1-2; V: TRBV5-1; D: -; size: -; CDR3: CASSLRVGADYGYTF; DNA: TGCGCCAGCAGCTTGAGGGTGGGAGCGGACTATGGCTACACCTTC
J: TRBJ2-5; V: TRBV29-1; D: TRBD1; size: few; CDR3: CSVSRVGQGETQYF; DNA: TGCAGCGTTTCGAGGGTGGGACAGGGCGAGACCCAGTACTTC
J: TRBJ1-2; V: TRBV27; D: -; size: -; CDR3: CASSDRGGGDYGYTF; DNA: TGTGCCAGCAGTGATCGGGGGGGCGGGGACTATGGCTACACCTTC
J: TRBJ2-5; V: TRBV4-2; D: -; size: few; CDR3: CASSPGDSGGQGETQYF; DNA: TGTGCCAGCAGCCCCGGAGACTCGGGGGGTCAGGGGGAGACCCAGTACTTC
J: TRBJ2-5; V: TRBV20-1; D: -; size: few; CDR3: CSARGRPGTPQETQYF; DNA: TGCAGTGCCAGAGGTCGCCCGGGCACCCCTCAAGAGACCCAGTACTTC
J: TRBJ2-2; V: TRBV12-3/TRBV12-4; D: TRBD2; size: -; CDR3: CASRGTSGGASTGELFF; DNA: TGTGCCAGCAGGGGGACTAGCGGGGGGGCCTCCACCGGGGAGCTGTTTTTT
J: TRBJ1-2; V: TRBV9; D: -; size: -; CDR3: CASSVDPGEAIGYTF; DNA: TGTGCCAGCAGCGTAGATCCCGGGGAAGCGATTGGCTACACCTTC
J: TRBJ2-4; V: TRBV12-3/TRBV12-4; D: TRBD2; size: -; CDR3: CASSSGLAGPINIQYF; DNA: TGTGCCAGCAGTTCCGGACTAGCGGGCCCGATAAACATTCAGTACTTC
J: TRBJ1-6; V: TRBV12-3/TRBV12-4; D: -; size: -; CDR3: CASSSTAYNSPLHF; DNA: TGTGCCAGCAGTTCGACAGCTTATAATTCACCCCTCCACTTT
J: TRBJ2-7; V: TRBV15; D: -; size: -; CDR3: CATSRDRTANSYEQYF; DNA: TGTGCCACCAGCAGAGATCGGACAGCGAACTCCTACGAGCAGTACTTC
J: TRBJ2-7; V: TRBV27; D: -; size: -; CDR3: CASSLVPRDTKYF; DNA: TGTGCCAGCAGTTTAGTCCCTAGGGACACCAAGTACTTC
J: TRBJ1-2; V: TRBV18; D: TRBD1; size: many; CDR3: CASSPGTGANGYTF; DNA: TGTGCCAGCTCACCCGGGACAGGGGCGAACGGCTACACCTTC
J: TRBJ1-2; V: TRBV20-1; D: -; size: -; CDR3: CSARDPRDLEGYTF; DNA: TGCAGTGCTAGAGATCCAAGGGACTTGGAAGGCTACACCTTC
J: TRBJ2-5; V: TRBV20-1; D: -; size: -; CDR3: CSATAGALTETQYF; DNA: TGCAGTGCTACGGCGGGGGCCCTTACGGAGACCCAGTACTTC
J: TRBJ1-1; V: TRBV10-3; D: -; size: -; CDR3: CAISPAANTRGDTEAFF; DNA: TGTGCCATCAGTCCCGCGGCGAATACCCGAGGAGACACTGAAGCTTTCTTT
J: TRBJ2-1; V: TRBV18; D: -; size: few; CDR3: CASSPQQGMTYNEQFF; DNA: TGTGCCAGCTCACCACAACAGGGTATGACCTACAATGAGCAGTTCTTC
J: TRBJ2-1; V: TRBV10-3; D: -; size: few; CDR3: CAIAGTSYNEQFF; DNA: TGTGCCATCGCGGGGACATCCTACAATGAGCAGTTCTTC
J: TRBJ2-7; V: TRBV15; D: TRBD1; size: -; CDR3: CATSRDKGTGGYEQYF; DNA: TGTGCCACCAGCAGAGACAAGGGGACAGGGGGCTACGAGCAGTACTTC
J: TRBJ2-1; V: TRBV9; D: TRBD2; size: few; CDR3: CASSVVAGGPQVEQFF; DNA: TGTGCCAGCAGCGTAGTAGCGGGGGGGCCTCAGGTTGAGCAGTTCTTC
J: TRBJ1-3; V: TRBV20-1; D: TRBD1; size: -; CDR3: CSAREQGRSGNTIYF; DNA: TGCAGTGCTAGAGAACAGGGGAGATCTGGAAACACCATATATTTT
J: TRBJ2-5; V: TRBV15; D: -; size: -; CDR3: CATSRDRGHWETQYF; DNA: TGTGCCACCAGCAGAGACCGGGGACATTGGGAGACCCAGTACTTC
J: TRBJ1-1; V: TRBV7-9; D: -; size: few; CDR3: CASSPPNTEAFF; DNA: TGTGCCAGCAGCCCCCCGAACACTGAAGCTTTCTTT
J: TRBJ1-4; V: TRBV20-1; D: TRBD1; size: many; CDR3: CSARPQGKLFF; DNA: TGCAGTGCTAGACCACAGGGGAAACTGTTTTTT
J: TRBJ2-7; V: TRBV4-3; D: -; size: few; CDR3: CASSQDRGYSYEQYF; DNA: TGCGCCAGCAGCCAAGATCGGGGGTACTCCTACGAGCAGTACTTC
J: TRBJ2-2; V: TRBV5-1; D: -; size: -; CDR3: CASSVGNSGSGELFF; DNA: TGCGCCAGCAGCGTGGGCAACTCGGGCTCCGGGGAGCTGTTTTTT